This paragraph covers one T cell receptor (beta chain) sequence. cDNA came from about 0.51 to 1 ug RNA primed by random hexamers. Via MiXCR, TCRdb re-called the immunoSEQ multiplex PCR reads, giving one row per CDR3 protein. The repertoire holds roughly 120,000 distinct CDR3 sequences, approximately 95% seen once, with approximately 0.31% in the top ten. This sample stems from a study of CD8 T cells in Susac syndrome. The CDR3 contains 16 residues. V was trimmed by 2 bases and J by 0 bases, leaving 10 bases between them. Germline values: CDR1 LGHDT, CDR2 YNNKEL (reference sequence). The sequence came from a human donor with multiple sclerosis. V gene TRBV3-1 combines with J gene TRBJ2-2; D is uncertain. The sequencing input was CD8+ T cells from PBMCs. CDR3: CASSQFVGSNTGELFF. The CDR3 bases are TGTGCCAGCAGCCAATTTGTAGGATCGAACACCGGGGAGCTGTTTTTT.